The present T cell receptor beta chain was sequenced within a study of T-cell reconstitution after alpha-beta-depleted transplantation in children. Overall study findings and caveats: Alpha-beta T cells present about two months after transplant were reported to originate from several hundred expanded graft clones. Once a year had passed after transplant, T-cell counts and diversity came mostly from newly produced T cells.

This clonotype was picked up a small number of times. What it binds is unknown. Unique molecular identifiers were built into the TCRbeta library. TCRdb processed the PCR reads anew with MiXCR; each CDR3 protein has one entry. The sample lists more than 400,000 distinct CDR3 sequences; over 40% were seen once. V was clipped by 5 bases and J by 5 bases; unmatched bases: 2. The germline CDR1 and CDR2 sequences are DFQATT and SNEGSKA (reference sequence). The CDR3 runs 14 residues. Sequences were derived from PBMCs, sampled before TCRalphabeta/CD19-depleted stem cell transplant. This sequence was found in a girl under 10 years old with aplastic anemia, due to receive a stem cell transplant. J is TRBJ2-3 and V is TRBV20-1, with 15 bases that match TRBD2. CDR3 region: CSAGTSGGLDTQYF. The CDR3 DNA reads as TGCAGTGCTGGGACTAGCGGGGGGCTAGATACGCAGTATTTT.